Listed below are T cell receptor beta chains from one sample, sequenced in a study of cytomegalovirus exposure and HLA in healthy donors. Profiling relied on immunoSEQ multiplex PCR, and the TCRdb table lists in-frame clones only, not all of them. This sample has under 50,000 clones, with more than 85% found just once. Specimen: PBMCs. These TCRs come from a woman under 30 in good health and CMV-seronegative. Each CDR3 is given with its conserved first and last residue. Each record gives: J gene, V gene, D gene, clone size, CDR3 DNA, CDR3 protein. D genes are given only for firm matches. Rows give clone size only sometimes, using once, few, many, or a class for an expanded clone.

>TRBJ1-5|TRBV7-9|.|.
TGTGCCAGCAGCATTGGGAGGGAGCAGCCCCAGCATTTT
CASSIGREQPQHF
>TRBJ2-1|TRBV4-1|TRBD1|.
TGCGCCAGCAGCTATCCGGGACAGCGGTACAATGAGCAGTTCTTC
CASSYPGQRYNEQFF
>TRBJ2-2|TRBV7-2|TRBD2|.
TGTGCCAGCAGCTTAGGGGTGGACCGACTAGCGGGGGGTTCCGGGGAGCTGTTTTTT
CASSLGVDRLAGGSGELFF
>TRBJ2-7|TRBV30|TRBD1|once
TGTGCCTGGAGCGATACAGGGGCCTACGAGCAGTACTTC
CAWSDTGAYEQYF
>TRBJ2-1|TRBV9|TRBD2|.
TGTGCCAGCAGCGTAGCGGGAGGAGGCTACAATGAGCAGTTCTTC
CASSVAGGGYNEQFF
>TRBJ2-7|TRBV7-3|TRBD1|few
TGTGCCAGCAGGACGACAGGGAACGAGCAGTACTTC
CASRTTGNEQYF
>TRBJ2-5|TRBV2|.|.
TGTGCCAGCAGTGACGTTGGGGCATCTGAAGAGACCCAGTACTTC
CASSDVGASEETQYF
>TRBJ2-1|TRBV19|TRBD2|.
TGTGCCAGTAGTATAGAGGGGACTAGCCTATACAATGAGCAGTTCTTC
CASSIEGTSLYNEQFF
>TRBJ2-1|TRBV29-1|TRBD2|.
TGCAGCGTTGAACCGCGGGGGGAGGCTAGCGTCCATGAGCAGTTCTTC
CSVEPRGEASVHEQFF
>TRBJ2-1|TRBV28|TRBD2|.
TGTGCCAGCAGTCCTGGACTAGCGGGAAACAATGAGCAGTTCTTC
CASSPGLAGNNEQFF
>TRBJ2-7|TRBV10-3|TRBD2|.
TGTGCCACCTCCCCGACTAGCGGCCGCTCCTACGAGCAGTACTTC
CATSPTSGRSYEQYF
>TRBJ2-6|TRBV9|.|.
TGTGCCAGCAGCGTCGACAGGATGTCTGGGGCCAACGTCCTGACTTTC
CASSVDRMSGANVLTF
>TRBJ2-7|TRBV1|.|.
TGCACCAGCAGCCAAGATCTTGTTTCGGGAGGCTACTACGAGCAGTACTTC
CTSSQDLVSGGYYEQYF
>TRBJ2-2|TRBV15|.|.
TGTGCCACCAGCCGTCCTGGACAGAACACCGGGGAGCTGTTTTTT
CATSRPGQNTGELFF
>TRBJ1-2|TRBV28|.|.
TGTGCCAGCAGCCCTCAGGGTCATGGCTACACCTTC
CASSPQGHGYTF
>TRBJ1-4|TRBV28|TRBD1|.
TGTGCCAGCAGTCTCCCCTCCGGGACAGGGGTCAAACTGTTTTTT
CASSLPSGTGVKLFF